This is a list of T cell receptor beta chains from one sample in a study of T cell responses to AZD1222 COVID-19 vaccine. Profiling relied on immunoSEQ multiplex PCR, and the TCRdb table lists in-frame clones only, not all of them. Altogether some 150,000 clones are present, around 90% being singletons, with the ten largest covering roughly 2%. The sequences come from peripheral blood, collected on day 0 of AZD1222 vaccination. The source is an adult in good health. The CDR3 runs from the conserved cysteine through the conserved F or W. The D gene is left open where the match is weak.

D: TRBD2
V: TRBV6-2/TRBV6-3
J: TRBJ2-1
DNA: TGTGCCAGCAGCCCGGGGGGTATTGAGCAGTTCTTC
CDR3: CASSPGGIEQFF

D: .
V: TRBV27
J: TRBJ1-6
DNA: TGTGCCAGCACCATAGGACCGCGGGACGGGAATTCACCCCTCCACTTT
CDR3: CASTIGPRDGNSPLHF

D: .
V: TRBV6-4
J: TRBJ1-1
DNA: TGTGCCAGCAGTGACTCGGGCAGGGCTGAAGCTTTCTTT
CDR3: CASSDSGRAEAFF

D: .
V: TRBV3-1/TRBV3-2
J: TRBJ2-7
DNA: TGTGCCAGCAGCCAAGATACCGGGGTTTACGAGCAGTACTTC
CDR3: CASSQDTGVYEQYF

D: .
V: TRBV7-2
J: TRBJ1-5
DNA: TGTGCCAGCACCGAGGGGGGATGGAGCAATCAGCCCCAGCATTTT
CDR3: CASTEGGWSNQPQHF

D: .
V: TRBV5-4
J: TRBJ1-1
DNA: TGTGCCAGCAGCTTCTTTACAAGTGAAGCTTTCTTT
CDR3: CASSFFTSEAFF

D: .
V: TRBV6-5
J: TRBJ1-6
DNA: TGTGCCAGCAGTTACTCGTCAGGGGCCTATAATTCACCCCTCCACTTT
CDR3: CASSYSSGAYNSPLHF

D: TRBD2
V: TRBV5-5
J: TRBJ2-1
DNA: TGTGCCAGCAGCTTCGTGCGGGGGGCCCTATACAATGAGCAGTTCTTC
CDR3: CASSFVRGALYNEQFF

D: .
V: TRBV4-3
J: TRBJ2-7
DNA: TGCGCCAGCAGCCAAGGGGGACCGGGACTCGCCCCCTACGAGCAGTACTTC
CDR3: CASSQGGPGLAPYEQYF

D: .
V: TRBV4-1
J: TRBJ1-1
DNA: TGCGCCAGCAGCCAAGATCGAAGTCGACATGTTGAGGAAGCTTTCTTT
CDR3: CASSQDRSRHVEEAFF

D: .
V: TRBV7-9
J: TRBJ1-5
DNA: TGTGCCAGCAGCCAAAATAGCAATCAGCCCCAGCATTTT
CDR3: CASSQNSNQPQHF

D: TRBD2
V: TRBV9
J: TRBJ2-3
DNA: TGTGCCAGCAGCGTCTCAGCGGGGGGATACACAGATACGCAGTATTTT
CDR3: CASSVSAGGYTDTQYF

D: .
V: TRBV10-2
J: TRBJ1-2
DNA: TGCGCCAGCAGTGTTAACAGGGAAGGGTCGGGCTACACCTTC
CDR3: CASSVNREGSGYTF

D: .
V: TRBV15
J: TRBJ1-1
DNA: TGTGCCACCAGCGACCGAAAAACAGTCGTGAACACTGAAGCTTTCTTT
CDR3: CATSDRKTVVNTEAFF

D: .
V: TRBV7-8
J: TRBJ2-1
DNA: TGTGCCAGCAGCTTAGTGAGGATAGCGTCGCACAATGAGCAGTTCTTC
CDR3: CASSLVRIASHNEQFF

D: TRBD2
V: TRBV3-1/TRBV3-2
J: TRBJ2-1
DNA: TGTGCCAGCAGCCAAGAAGGCCTAGCGGGGGCCAATGAGCAGTTCTTC
CDR3: CASSQEGLAGANEQFF

D: TRBD1
V: TRBV7-2
J: TRBJ2-3
DNA: TGTGCCAGCAGCTGGACAGGGATAAGCACAGATACGCAGTATTTT
CDR3: CASSWTGISTDTQYF

D: TRBD1
V: TRBV10-3
J: TRBJ2-7
DNA: TGTGCCATCAGTGGACAGGGGTCTTCCTACGAGCAGTACTTC
CDR3: CAISGQGSSYEQYF

D: TRBD1
V: TRBV19
J: TRBJ1-5
DNA: TGTGCCAGTATAGACAGGGGTGGGGGGCCCCAGCATTTT
CDR3: CASIDRGGGPQHF

D: .
V: TRBV3-1/TRBV3-2
J: TRBJ1-1
DNA: TGTGCCAGCAGTAACACGGGGAACACTGAAGCTTTCTTT
CDR3: CASSNTGNTEAFF

D: .
V: TRBV25-1
J: TRBJ1-5
DNA: TGTGCCAGCTCGGGGCACGGGAATTACAATCAGCCCCAGCATTTT
CDR3: CASSGHGNYNQPQHF

D: .
V: TRBV29-1
J: TRBJ1-4
DNA: TGCAGCGTCGTTGGACGCGGGGAAAAACTGTTTTTT
CDR3: CSVVGRGEKLFF

D: .
V: TRBV2
J: TRBJ1-3
DNA: TGTGCCAGCACCCAAGAGGGGACGGGTGGAAACACCATATATTTT
CDR3: CASTQEGTGGNTIYF

D: TRBD1
V: TRBV19
J: TRBJ1-2
DNA: TGTGCCAGTAGTGCCCGGGACAGGGGGCTTGTCTATGGCTACACCTTC
CDR3: CASSARDRGLVYGYTF

D: TRBD1
V: TRBV2
J: TRBJ1-1
DNA: TGTGCCAGCACCCTCAGTTGGACAGGGGGCACTGAAGCTTTCTTT
CDR3: CASTLSWTGGTEAFF